Sequencing of this T cell receptor beta chain was carried out in a study of OX40 agonist ivuxolimab in advanced cancers. Only in-frame clones appear in the TCRdb table, and some are missing; sequencing was by immunoSEQ multiplex PCR. The repertoire includes around 58,000 clones, approximately 83% of them detected once, and roughly 13% sits in the top ten. CDR1 is SNHLY, CDR2 FYNNEI, per germline. CDR3 length: 14 amino acids. V gave up 0 bases and J gave up 3 bases, with 9 bases separating them. This sample comprised CD4+ or CD8+ T cells sorted from blood, obtained in a trial of the OX40 agonist ivuxolimab. The receptor comes from an adult with an advanced solid tumor such as melanoma, head and neck, liver or kidney cancer. This chain links TRBV2 with TRBJ2-7; D might be TRBD1 or TRBD2, each matching 6 bases. The CDR3 DNA reads TGTGCCAGCAGTGAAGCGGGGGGCTTCTACGAGCAGTACTTC. It is translated as CASSEAGGFYEQYF.